A single sample is the source of the 14 T cell receptor beta chains below, sequenced in a study of cytomegalovirus exposure and HLA in healthy donors. Primers for the PCR totalled 60 Vbeta and 13 Jbeta. Method: immunoSEQ multiplex PCR; TCRdb's copy keeps in-frame clones and lacks some. This table has 150,000 to 200,000 clones, 80% to 90% appearing once. Specimen: PBMCs. All receptors derive from a man aged 18 to 29 in good health and CMV-seropositive.

The chain links TRBV10-1 to TRBJ2-7; a weak D match, TRBD1 (5 bases). The CDR3 covers 12 residues. Deletions cut 7 bases from V and 6 bases from J, with 13 bases between. The V gene's germline CDR1 is WNHNN and CDR2 SYGVQD (reference sequence). The DNA of the CDR3 is TGCGCCAGCAAAGGGTCAGGGATCGAGCAGTACTTC. Its protein is CASKGSGIEQYF.

This chain uses TRBV15 with TRBJ2-2; possibly TRBD1 for D (6 bases). The CDR3 has 16 amino acids. V was pared by 0 bases and J by 6 bases, with 14 bases between. Germline values: CDR1 LNHNV, CDR2 YYDKDF (reference sequence). DNA for the CDR3: TGTGCCACCAGCAGAGATCTCAGGGGTTTCCCCGGGGAGCTGTTTTTT. It is translated as CATSRDLRGFPGELFF.

Comments on this clone: At one boundary the junction diverges from the germline segment, which might be a read error. The chain carries TRBV7-9 and TRBJ1-2; D not resolved. This CDR3 comprises 12 residues. Germline values: CDR1 SEHNR, CDR2 FQNEAQ (reference sequence). CDR3 in amino acids: CSSSLGTYGYTF. DNA of the CDR3: TGTTCCAGCAGCTTGGGCACCTATGGCTACACCTTC.

This rearrangement joins TRBV5-4 to TRBJ2-2; D gene unclear. Trimming removed 0 bases at V and 6 bases at J, with 9 bases between. The CDR3 is 14 amino acids. Germline CDR1 SGHNT, CDR2 YYREEE (reference sequence). This chain's CDR3 is CASSLGLVPGELFF. CDR3 in DNA: TGTGCCAGCAGCTTGGGGCTAGTTCCCGGGGAGCTGTTTTTT.

This clone was recorded once. This chain joins TRBV7-9 and TRBJ2-5; 7 positions agree with TRBD1. Gene TRBJ2-7 matches the end of the DNA better, so the J call may be wrong. The CDR3 totals 14 residues. Germline V gene lookup returns CDR1 SEHNR and CDR2 FQNEAQ (reference sequence). CDR3 coding DNA: TGTGCCAGCAGCTCCCCCGACAGGGTCTACGAGCAGTACTTC. Translation gives CASSSPDRVYEQYF.

This clone was observed a handful of times. Here the CDR3 DNA reads TGTGCCAGCAGCCAAAGACAGAACACTGAAGCTTTCTTT. Translated, it gives CASSQRQNTEAFF. The J gene is TRBJ1-1, the V gene TRBV5-8; D unclear. Germline V gene data show CDR1 as SGHTS and CDR2 as YDEGEE. V was shortened by 4 bases and J by 1 base, with 8 bases between the two germline ends. The CDR3 extends over 13 amino acids.

V and J are TRBV10-3 and TRBJ1-2, with 10 positions matching TRBD1. J was trimmed by 8 bases and V by 2 bases; bases with no gene match: 5. Germline V CDR1 and CDR2: ENHRY, SYGVKD. This CDR3 comprises 14 residues. The CDR3 loop reads CAISERQGARGYTF. CDR3 coding DNA: TGTGCCATCAGTGAGCGACAGGGGGCGCGAGGCTACACCTTC.

The chain recombines TRBV5-1 with TRBJ1-6; tentatively, D is TRBD1 (6 bases). CDR3 length equals 16 residues. Per germline, CDR1 SGHRS and CDR2 YFSETQ. Trimming cost V 4 bases and J 4 bases, with 15 bases left between them. CDR3 coding DNA: TGCGCCAGCAGCCCCGGGACACCATCTTATAATTCACCCCTCCACTTT. As protein: CASSPGTPSYNSPLHF.

CDR3 amino acids: CASTTSGWGDTQYF. The CDR3 nucleotides read TGTGCCAGCACGACTAGCGGGTGGGGAGATACGCAGTATTTT. The chain has TRBV19 and TRBJ2-3, with 10 bases that match TRBD2. After removal of 9 bases from V and 5 bases from J, the junction contained 8 bases not matched to a gene. CDR1 is LNHDA, CDR2 SQIVND, per germline (reference sequence). CDR3 size: 14 residues.

V gene TRBV10-1 combines with J gene TRBJ2-3; D call uncertain. Germline V lookup: CDR1 WNHNN, CDR2 SYGVQD (reference sequence). The CDR3 totals 15 residues. The ends were cut back, 0 bases at V and 4 bases at J, with 11 bases in the middle. CDR3 protein: CASSESGPMADTQYF. The CDR3 DNA is TGCGCCAGCAGTGAGTCGGGCCCGATGGCAGATACGCAGTATTTT.

The V call is TRBV18, the J call TRBJ1-2; 10 bases match TRBD1. With 6 bases clipped from V and 2 bases from J, the junction kept 3 bases outside the gene matches. The CDR3 length is 14 residues. Germline loops: CDR1 KGHSH, CDR2 LQKENI. CDR3 nucleotide sequence: TGTGCCAGCTCTCAGGACAGGGGGAACTATGGCTACACCTTC. Its protein is CASSQDRGNYGYTF.

The chain recombines TRBV4-1 with TRBJ2-7; tentative D call: TRBD2 (6 bases). The germline V gene encodes CDR1 MGHRA and CDR2 YSYEKL. V lost 0 bases to trimming and J lost 5 bases, with 20 bases between them. The CDR3 extends over 17 amino acids. The CDR3 coding sequence is TGCGCCAGCAGCCAAGAAGTCGGCGGGGTGGGGCGGCACGAGCAGTACTTC. Amino acid sequence: CASSQEVGGVGRHEQYF.

This clone was found once. V is TRBV10-1 and J is TRBJ2-1; D is unresolved. Deletions cut 2 bases from V and 5 bases from J, with 10 bases between. The CDR3 is 14 amino acids. Germline CDR1 and CDR2: WNHNN and SYGVQD (reference sequence). CDR3 DNA sequence: TGCGCCAGCAGTGAGGCTAGGTGGAACAATGAGCAGTTCTTC. This codes for CASSEARWNNEQFF.

CDR3 sequence reads: CASSYSGGAIVGYTF. The CDR3 bases are TGTGCCAGCAGTTACTCAGGGGGCGCAATCGTGGGCTACACCTTC. The V call is TRBV6-5, the J call TRBJ1-2, with TRBD1 matching over 7 bases. CDR3 size: 15 residues. The V and J ends lost 0 bases and 8 bases, in that order; junction bases with no gene match: 9. CDR1 is MNHEY, CDR2 SVGAGI, per germline.